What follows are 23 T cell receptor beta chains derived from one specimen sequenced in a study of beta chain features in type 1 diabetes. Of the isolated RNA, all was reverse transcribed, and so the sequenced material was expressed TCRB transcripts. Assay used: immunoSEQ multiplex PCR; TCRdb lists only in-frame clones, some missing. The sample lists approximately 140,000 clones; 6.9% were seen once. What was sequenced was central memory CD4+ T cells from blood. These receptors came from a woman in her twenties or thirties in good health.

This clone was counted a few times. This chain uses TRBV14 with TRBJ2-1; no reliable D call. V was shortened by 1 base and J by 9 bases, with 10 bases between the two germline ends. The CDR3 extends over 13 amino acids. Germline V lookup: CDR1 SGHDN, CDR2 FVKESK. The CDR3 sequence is CASSQAAVGEQFF. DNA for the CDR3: TGTGCCAGCAGCCAAGCTGCGGTGGGTGAGCAGTTCTTC.

CDR3 sequence reads: CASSPRFGELGDTQYF. In DNA form, the CDR3 reads TGTGCCAGCAGCCCCCGCTTCGGGGAGCTCGGGGATACGCAGTATTTT. The chain has TRBV4-2 and TRBJ2-3; tentatively, D is TRBD2 (5 bases). The length of the CDR3 is 16 residues. V was pared by 4 bases and J by 6 bases, with 20 bases between. CDR1 is LGHNA and CDR2 is YNFKEQ in the germline V gene.

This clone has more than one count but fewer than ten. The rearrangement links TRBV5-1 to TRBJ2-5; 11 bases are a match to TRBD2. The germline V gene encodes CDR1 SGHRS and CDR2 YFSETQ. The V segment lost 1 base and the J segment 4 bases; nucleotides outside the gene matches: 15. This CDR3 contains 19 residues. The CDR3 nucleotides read TGCGCCAGCAGCTTGCGTCCCCCCATTAGCGGGAGGGCCCGAGAGACCCAGTACTTC. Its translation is CASSLRPPISGRARETQYF. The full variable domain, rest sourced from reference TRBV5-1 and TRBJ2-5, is KAGVTQTPRYLIKTRGQQVTLSCSPISGHRSVSWYQQTPGQGLQFLFEYFSETQRNKGNFPGRFSGRQFSNSRSEMNVSTLELGDSALYLCASSLRPPISGRARETQYFGPGTRLLVL.

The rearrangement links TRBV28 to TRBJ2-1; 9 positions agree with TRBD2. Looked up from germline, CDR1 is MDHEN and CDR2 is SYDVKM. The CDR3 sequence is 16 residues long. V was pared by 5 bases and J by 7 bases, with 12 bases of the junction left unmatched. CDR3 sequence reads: CASSDPGGRALNEQFF. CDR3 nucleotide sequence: TGTGCCAGCAGTGACCCTGGCGGGAGGGCCTTGAATGAGCAGTTCTTC.

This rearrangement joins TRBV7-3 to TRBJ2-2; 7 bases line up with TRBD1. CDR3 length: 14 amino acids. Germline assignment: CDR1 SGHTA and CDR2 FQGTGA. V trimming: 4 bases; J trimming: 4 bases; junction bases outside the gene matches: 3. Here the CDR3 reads CASSSGQTTGELFF. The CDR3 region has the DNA TGTGCCAGCAGCTCGGGACAGACCACCGGGGAGCTGTTTTTT.

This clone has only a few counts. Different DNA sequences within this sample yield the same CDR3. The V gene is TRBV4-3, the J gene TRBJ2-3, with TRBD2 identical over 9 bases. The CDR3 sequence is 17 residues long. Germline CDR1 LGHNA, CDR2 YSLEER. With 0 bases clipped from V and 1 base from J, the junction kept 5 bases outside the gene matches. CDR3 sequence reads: CASSQDRPSGGTDTQYF. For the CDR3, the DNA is TGCGCCAGCAGCCAAGATCGGCCTAGCGGGGGCACAGATACGCAGTATTTT.

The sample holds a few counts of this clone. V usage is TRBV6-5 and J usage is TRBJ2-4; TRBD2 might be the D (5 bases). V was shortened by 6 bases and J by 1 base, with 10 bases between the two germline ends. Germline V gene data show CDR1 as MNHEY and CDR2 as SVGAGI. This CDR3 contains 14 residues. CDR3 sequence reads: CASSRGMAKNIQYF. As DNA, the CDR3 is TGTGCCAGCAGCAGAGGGATGGCCAAAAACATTCAGTACTTC.

The CDR3 nucleotides read TGTGCCAGCAGCGTGGGACAGGGAAGCACCGGGGAGCTGTTTTTT. It yields the protein CASSVGQGSTGELFF. The chain is built from TRBV11-3 and TRBJ2-2, with 9 bases aligning to TRBD1. This CDR3 comprises 15 residues. With V trimmed by 5 bases and J by 4 bases, 5 bases remained unmatched. CDR1 and CDR2 from the germline V gene are SGHNT and YENEEA.

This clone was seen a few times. The CDR3 DNA follows: TGTGCCAGCAGGCCAACTAGCGGGAGCTCCTACGAGCAGTACTTC. Amino acids: CASRPTSGSSYEQYF. The chain has TRBV27 and TRBJ2-7, with 11 bases lining up with TRBD2. This CDR3 region has 15 residues. V lost 6 bases and J lost 0; bases outside the gene matches: 4. Germline assignment: CDR1 MNHEY and CDR2 SMNVEV (reference sequence).

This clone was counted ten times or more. The CDR3 spells CASSPRLAGRETQYF. DNA for the CDR3: TGTGCCAGCAGCCCCCGACTAGCGGGAAGGGAGACCCAGTACTTC. The rearrangement joins TRBV7-2 to TRBJ2-5, with TRBD2 matching 11 bases. CDR1 and CDR2 (germline): SGHTA, FQGNSA. The CDR3 loop spans 15 amino acids. Germline trimming cut 5 bases from V and 5 bases from J; bases unmatched to any gene: 7.

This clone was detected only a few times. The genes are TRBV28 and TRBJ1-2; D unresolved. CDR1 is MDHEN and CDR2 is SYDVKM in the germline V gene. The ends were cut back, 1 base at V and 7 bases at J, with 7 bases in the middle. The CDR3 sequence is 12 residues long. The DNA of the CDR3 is TGTGCCAGCAGTTTATTAAGGAGTGGCTACACCTTC. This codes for CASSLLRSGYTF.

The CDR3 nucleotides are TGTGCCAGTAGTATAGCTAGCGGGGGAGACTTCCTCCAAGAGACCCAGTACTTC. Translating it yields CASSIASGGDFLQETQYF. The rearrangement links TRBV19 to TRBJ2-5, with 10 bases aligning to TRBD2. Losses at the gene ends were 1 base for V and 1 base for J; bases not matched to a gene: 9. This CDR3 is 18 amino acids long. The germline gives CDR1 LNHDA, CDR2 SQIVND (reference sequence).

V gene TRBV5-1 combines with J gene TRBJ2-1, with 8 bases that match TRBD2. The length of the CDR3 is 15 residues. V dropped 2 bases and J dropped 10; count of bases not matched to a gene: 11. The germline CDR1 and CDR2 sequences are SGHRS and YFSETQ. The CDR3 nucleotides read TGCGCCAGCAGCTTATCCAGCGGGAGTTCGAGGGAGCAGTTCTTC. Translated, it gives CASSLSSGSSREQFF.

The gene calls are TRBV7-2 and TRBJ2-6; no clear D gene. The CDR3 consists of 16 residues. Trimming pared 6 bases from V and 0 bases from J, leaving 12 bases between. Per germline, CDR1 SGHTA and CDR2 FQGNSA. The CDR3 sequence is CASSKQTVSGANVLTF. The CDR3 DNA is TGTGCCAGCAGTAAACAGACCGTCTCTGGGGCCAACGTCCTGACTTTC.

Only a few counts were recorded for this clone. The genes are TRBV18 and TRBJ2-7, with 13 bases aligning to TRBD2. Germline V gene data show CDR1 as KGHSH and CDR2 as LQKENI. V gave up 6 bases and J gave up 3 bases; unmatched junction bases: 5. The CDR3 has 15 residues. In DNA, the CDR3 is TGTGCCAGCTCCCCCCGGACTAGCGGGAGCTACGAGCAGTACTTC. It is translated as CASSPRTSGSYEQYF. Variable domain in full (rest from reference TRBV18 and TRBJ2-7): NAGVMQNPRHLVRRRGQEARLRCSPMKGHSHVYWYRQLPEEGLKFMVYLQKENIIDESGMPKERFSAEFPKEGPSILRIQQVVRGDSAAYFCASSPRTSGSYEQYFGPGTRLTVT.

CDR3: CASSLQDNSYEQYF. DNA for the CDR3: TGCGCCAGCAGCTTGCAGGACAACTCCTACGAGCAGTACTTC. This chain connects TRBV5-1 to TRBJ2-7; D may be TRBD1 (5 bases). Germline loops: CDR1 SGHRS, CDR2 YFSETQ. Trimming took 1 base from V and 0 from J, leaving 8 bases between them. The CDR3 length is 14 residues.

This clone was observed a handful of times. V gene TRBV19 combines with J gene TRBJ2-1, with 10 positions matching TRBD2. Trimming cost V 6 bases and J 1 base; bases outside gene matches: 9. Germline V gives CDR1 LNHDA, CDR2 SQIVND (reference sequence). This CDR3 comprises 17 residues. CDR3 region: CASRLAGDGMSYNEQFF. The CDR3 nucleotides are TGTGCCAGTAGGCTAGCGGGAGACGGGATGTCCTACAATGAGCAGTTCTTC.

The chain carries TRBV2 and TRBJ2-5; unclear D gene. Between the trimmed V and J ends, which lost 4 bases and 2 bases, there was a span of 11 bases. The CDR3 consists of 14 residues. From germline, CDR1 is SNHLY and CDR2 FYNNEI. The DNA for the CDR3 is TGTGCCAGCAGTGGGCGACTGGTTCAAGAGACCCAGTACTTC. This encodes CASSGRLVQETQYF.

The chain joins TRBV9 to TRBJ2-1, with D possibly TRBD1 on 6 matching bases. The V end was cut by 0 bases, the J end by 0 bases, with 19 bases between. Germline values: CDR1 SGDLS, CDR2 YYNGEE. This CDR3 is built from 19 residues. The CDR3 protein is CASSVANLQGWSSYNEQFF. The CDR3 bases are TGTGCCAGCAGCGTAGCGAACTTACAGGGCTGGAGCTCCTACAATGAGCAGTTCTTC.

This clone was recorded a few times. The CDR3 is CASSHRGAYGYTF. The CDR3 region has the DNA TGTGCCAGTAGCCACAGGGGAGCCTATGGCTACACCTTC. V gene TRBV19 combines with J gene TRBJ1-2; 7 positions match TRBD1. The CDR3 is 13 amino acids. CDR1 LNHDA and CDR2 SQIVND come from the germline V gene (reference sequence). With 6 bases clipped from V and 4 bases from J, the junction kept 5 bases outside the gene matches.

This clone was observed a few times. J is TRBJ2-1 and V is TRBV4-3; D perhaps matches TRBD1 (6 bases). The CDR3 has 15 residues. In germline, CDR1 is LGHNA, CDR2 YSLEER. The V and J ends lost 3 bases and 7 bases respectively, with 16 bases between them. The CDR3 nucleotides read TGCGCCAGCAGCCAGCTAGGACAGCCGGGGAATGAGCAGTTCTTC. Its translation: CASSQLGQPGNEQFF.

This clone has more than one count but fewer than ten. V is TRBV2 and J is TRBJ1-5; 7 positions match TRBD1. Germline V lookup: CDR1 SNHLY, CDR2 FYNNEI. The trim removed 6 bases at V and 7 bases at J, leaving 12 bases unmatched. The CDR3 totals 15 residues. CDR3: CASSPAGGGGQPQHF. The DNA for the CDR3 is TGTGCCAGCAGCCCCGCAGGGGGAGGTGGACAGCCCCAGCATTTT. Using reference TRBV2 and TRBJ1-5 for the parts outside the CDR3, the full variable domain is EPEVTQTPSHQVTQMGQEVILRCVPISNHLYFYWYRQILGQKVEFLVSFYNNEISEKSEIFDDQFSVERPDGSNFTLKIRSTKLEDSAMYFCASSPAGGGGQPQHFGDGTRLSIL.

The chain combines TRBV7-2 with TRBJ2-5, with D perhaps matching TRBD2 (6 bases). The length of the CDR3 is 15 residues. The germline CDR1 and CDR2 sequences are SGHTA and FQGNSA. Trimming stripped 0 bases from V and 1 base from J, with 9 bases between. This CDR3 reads CASSLAGLFQETQYF. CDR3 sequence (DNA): TGTGCCAGCAGCTTAGCGGGACTCTTCCAAGAGACCCAGTACTTC.